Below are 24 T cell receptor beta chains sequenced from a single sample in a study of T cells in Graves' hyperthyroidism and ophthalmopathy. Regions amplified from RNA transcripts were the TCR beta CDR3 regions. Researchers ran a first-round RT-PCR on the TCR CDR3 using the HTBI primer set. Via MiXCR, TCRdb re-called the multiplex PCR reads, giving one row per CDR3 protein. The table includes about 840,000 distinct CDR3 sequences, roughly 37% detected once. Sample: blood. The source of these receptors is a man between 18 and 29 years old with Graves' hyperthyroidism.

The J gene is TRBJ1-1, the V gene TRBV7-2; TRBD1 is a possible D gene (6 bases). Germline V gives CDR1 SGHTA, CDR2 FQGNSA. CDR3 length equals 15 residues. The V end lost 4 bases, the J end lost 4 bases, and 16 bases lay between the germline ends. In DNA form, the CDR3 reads TGTGCCAGCAGCTCCTGGGGACACCCGGGCACTGAAGCTTTCTTT. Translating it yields CASSSWGHPGTEAFF.

The CDR3 DNA sequence: TGCAGCGCCGACGGGACAGGAACCTATGGCTACACCTTC. The encoded protein is CSADGTGTYGYTF. The V and J genes are TRBV29-1 and TRBJ1-2, with 8 bases that match TRBD1. The CDR3 is made up of 13 amino acids. Germline assignment: CDR1 SQVTM and CDR2 ANQGSEA. The junction had 8 bases not matched to a gene; V was cut back by 7 bases and J by 4 bases.

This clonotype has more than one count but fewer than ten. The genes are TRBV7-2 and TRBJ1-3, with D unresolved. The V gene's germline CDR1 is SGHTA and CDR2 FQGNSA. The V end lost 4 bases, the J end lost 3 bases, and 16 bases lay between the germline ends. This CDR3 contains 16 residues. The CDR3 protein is CASSSLLAGYGNTIYF. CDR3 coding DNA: TGTGCCAGCAGCTCGCTCCTAGCGGGATATGGAAACACCATATATTTT.

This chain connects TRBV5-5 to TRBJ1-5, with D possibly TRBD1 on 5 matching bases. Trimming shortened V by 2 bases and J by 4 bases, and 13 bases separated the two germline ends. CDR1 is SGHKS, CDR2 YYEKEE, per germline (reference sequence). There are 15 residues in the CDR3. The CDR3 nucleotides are TGTGCCAGCAGCTTCAGGGAGGGTTCAAATCAGCCCCAGCATTTT. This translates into CASSFREGSNQPQHF.

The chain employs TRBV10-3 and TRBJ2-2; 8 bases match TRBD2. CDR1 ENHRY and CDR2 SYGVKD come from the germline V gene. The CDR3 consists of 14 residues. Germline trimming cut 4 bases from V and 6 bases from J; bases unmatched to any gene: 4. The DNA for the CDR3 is TGTGCCATCAGTGCGAGCGGGAGCGCCGGGGAGCTGTTTTTT. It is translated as CAISASGSAGELFF.

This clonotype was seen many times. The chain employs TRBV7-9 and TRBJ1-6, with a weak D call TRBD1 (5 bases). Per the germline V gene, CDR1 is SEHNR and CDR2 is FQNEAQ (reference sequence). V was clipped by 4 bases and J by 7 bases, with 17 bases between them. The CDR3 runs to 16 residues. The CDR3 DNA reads TGTGCCAGCAGCTCACGAGAGGGGACCGGGAATTCACCCCTCCACTTT. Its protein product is CASSSREGTGNSPLHF.

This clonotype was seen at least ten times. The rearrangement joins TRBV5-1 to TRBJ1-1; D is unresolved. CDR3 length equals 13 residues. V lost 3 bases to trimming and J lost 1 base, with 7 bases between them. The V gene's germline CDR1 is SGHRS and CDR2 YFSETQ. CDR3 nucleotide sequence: TGCGCCAGCAGCTCGGACTGGAACACTGAAGCTTTCTTT. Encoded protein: CASSSDWNTEAFF.

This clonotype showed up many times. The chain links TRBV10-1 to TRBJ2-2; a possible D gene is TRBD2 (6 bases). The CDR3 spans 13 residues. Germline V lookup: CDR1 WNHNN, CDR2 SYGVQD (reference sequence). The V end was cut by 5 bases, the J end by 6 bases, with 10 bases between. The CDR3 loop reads CASSQGGPGELFF. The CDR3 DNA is TGCGCCAGCAGTCAGGGAGGTCCCGGGGAGCTGTTTTTT.

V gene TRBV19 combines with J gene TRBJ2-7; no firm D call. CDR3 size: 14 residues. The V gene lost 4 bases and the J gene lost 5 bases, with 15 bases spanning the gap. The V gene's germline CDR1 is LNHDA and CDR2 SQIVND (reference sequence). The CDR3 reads CASSSNFGSDEQYF. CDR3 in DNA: TGTGCCAGTAGTAGCAATTTCGGGTCGGACGAGCAGTACTTC.

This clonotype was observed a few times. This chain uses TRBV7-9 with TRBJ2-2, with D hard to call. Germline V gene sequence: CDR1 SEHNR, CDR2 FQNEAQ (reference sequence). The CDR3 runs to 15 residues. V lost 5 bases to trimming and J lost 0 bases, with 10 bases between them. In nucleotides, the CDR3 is TGTGCCAGCAGCCCGCGACGGTCGAACACCGGGGAGCTGTTTTTT. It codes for CASSPRRSNTGELFF. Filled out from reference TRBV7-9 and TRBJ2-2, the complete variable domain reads DTGVSQNPRHKITKRGQNVTFRCDPISEHNRLYWYRQTLGQGPEFLTYFQNEAQLEKSRLLSDRFSAERPKGSFSTLEIQRTEQGDSAMYLCASSPRRSNTGELFFGEGSRLTVL.

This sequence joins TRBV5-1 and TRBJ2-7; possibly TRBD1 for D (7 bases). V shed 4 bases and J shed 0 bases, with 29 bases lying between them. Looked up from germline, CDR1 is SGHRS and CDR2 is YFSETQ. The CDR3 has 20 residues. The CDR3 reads CASSLGTDVEIADSSYEQYF. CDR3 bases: TGCGCCAGCAGCCTTGGGACAGACGTTGAGATAGCGGATAGCTCCTACGAGCAGTACTTC. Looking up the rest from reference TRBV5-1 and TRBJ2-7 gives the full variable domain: KAGVTQTPRYLIKTRGQQVTLSCSPISGHRSVSWYQQTPGQGLQFLFEYFSETQRNKGNFPGRFSGRQFSNSRSEMNVSTLELGDSALYLCASSLGTDVEIADSSYEQYFGPGTRLTVT.

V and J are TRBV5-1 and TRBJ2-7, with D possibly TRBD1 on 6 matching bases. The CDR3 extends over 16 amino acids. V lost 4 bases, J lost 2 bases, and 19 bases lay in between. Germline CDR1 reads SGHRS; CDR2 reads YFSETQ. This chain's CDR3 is CASSAGPRQAPYEQYF. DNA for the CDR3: TGCGCCAGCAGCGCTGGCCCCCGACAGGCGCCCTACGAGCAGTACTTC.

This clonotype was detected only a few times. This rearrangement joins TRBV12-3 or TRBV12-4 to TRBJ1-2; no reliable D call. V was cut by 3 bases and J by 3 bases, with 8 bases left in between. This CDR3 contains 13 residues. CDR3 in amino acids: CASSFQLYYGYTF. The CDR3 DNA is TGTGCCAGCAGTTTCCAACTTTACTATGGCTACACCTTC.

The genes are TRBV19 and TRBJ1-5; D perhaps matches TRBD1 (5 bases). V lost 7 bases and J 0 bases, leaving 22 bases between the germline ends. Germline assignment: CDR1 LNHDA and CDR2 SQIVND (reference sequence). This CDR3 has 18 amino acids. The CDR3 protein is CASTIRGGEIYSNQPQHF. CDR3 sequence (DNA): TGTGCCAGTACAATACGGGGGGGTGAAATCTATAGCAATCAGCCCCAGCATTTT.

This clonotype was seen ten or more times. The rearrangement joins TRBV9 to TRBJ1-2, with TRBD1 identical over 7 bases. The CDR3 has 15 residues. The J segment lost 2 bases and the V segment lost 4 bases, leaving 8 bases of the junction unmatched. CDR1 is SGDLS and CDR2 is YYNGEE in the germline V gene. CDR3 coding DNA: TGTGCCAGCAGCCATAGTCCGGACAGGAACTATGGCTACACCTTC. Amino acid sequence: CASSHSPDRNYGYTF.

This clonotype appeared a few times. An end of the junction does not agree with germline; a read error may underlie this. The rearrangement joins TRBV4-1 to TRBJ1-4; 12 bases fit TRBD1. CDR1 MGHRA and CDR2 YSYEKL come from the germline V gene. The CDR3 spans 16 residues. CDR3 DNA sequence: TGTGCCAGCAGCGATACCGTGGGACAGGGGGCCCGAAAACTGTTTTTT. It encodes CASSDTVGQGARKLFF.

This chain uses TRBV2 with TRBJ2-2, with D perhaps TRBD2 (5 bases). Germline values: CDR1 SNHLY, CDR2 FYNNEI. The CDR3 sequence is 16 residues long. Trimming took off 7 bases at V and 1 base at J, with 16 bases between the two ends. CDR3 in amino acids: CASNPQRTRNTGELFF. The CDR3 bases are TGTGCCAGCAACCCTCAAAGGACTCGGAACACCGGGGAGCTGTTTTTT.

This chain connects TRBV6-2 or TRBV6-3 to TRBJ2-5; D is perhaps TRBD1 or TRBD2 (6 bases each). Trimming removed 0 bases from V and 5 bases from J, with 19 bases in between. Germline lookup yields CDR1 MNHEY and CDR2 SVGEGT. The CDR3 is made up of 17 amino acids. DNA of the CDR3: TGTGCCAGCAGTTACTCGAGGGGGGCCCTTCCGTGGGAGACCCAGTACTTC. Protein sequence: CASSYSRGALPWETQYF.

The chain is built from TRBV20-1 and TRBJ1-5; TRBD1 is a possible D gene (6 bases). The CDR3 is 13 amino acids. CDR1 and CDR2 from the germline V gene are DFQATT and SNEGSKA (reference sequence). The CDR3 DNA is TGCAGCGCTCCCGGGACACACAATCAGCCCCAGCATTTT. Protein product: CSAPGTHNQPQHF.

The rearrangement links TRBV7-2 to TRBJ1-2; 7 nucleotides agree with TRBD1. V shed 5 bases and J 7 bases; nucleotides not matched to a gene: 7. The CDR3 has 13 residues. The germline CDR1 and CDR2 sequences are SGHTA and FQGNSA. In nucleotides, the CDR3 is TGTGCCAGCAGCCTAGGGGGCAAGGGTGGCTACACCTTC. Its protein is CASSLGGKGGYTF.

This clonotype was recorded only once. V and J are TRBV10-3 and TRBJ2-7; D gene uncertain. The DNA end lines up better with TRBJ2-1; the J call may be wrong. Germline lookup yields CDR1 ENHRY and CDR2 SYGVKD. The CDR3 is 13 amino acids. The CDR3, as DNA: TGTGCCATCAGTGAGTCTTTGGAGAATGAGCAGTTCTTC. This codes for CAISESLENEQFF.

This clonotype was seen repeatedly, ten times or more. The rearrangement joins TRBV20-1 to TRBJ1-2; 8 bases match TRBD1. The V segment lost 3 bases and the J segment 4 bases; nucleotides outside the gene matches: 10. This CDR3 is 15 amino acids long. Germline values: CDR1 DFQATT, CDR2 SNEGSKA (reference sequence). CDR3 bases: TGCAGTGCTAGTGGGGCGGGACAGGACCTCTATGGCTACACCTTC. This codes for CSASGAGQDLYGYTF.

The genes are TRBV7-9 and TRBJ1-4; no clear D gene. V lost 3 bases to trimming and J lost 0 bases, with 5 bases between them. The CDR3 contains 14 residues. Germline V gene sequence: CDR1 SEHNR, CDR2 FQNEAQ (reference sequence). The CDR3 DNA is TGTGCCAGCAGCTTTTCTCCAACTAATGAAAAACTGTTTTTT. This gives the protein CASSFSPTNEKLFF.

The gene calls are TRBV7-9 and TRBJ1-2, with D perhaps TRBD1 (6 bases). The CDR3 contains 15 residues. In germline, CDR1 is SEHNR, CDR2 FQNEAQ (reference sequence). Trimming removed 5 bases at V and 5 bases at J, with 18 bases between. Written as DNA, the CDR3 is TGTGCCAGCAGCACCAGCTCCGGGACACCGTATGGCTACACCTTC. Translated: CASSTSSGTPYGYTF. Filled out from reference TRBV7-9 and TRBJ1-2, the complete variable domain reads DTGVSQNPRHKITKRGQNVTFRCDPISEHNRLYWYRQTLGQGPEFLTYFQNEAQLEKSRLLSDRFSAERPKGSFSTLEIQRTEQGDSAMYLCASSTSSGTPYGYTFGSGTRLTVV.